This T cell receptor (beta chain) was recovered during a study of a mutant IDH1 vaccine in newly diagnosed glioma. Looking at the study overall: Patients began vaccination 4-6 weeks after radiotherapy alone, or with temozolomide cycles. Most had both radiotherapy and temozolomide beforehand; others had only one.

In germline, CDR1 is ENHRY, CDR2 SYGVKD. The CDR3 runs 13 residues. V shed 8 bases and J 5 bases; nucleotides not matched to a gene: 6. The table came from immunoSEQ multiplex PCR; TCRdb's copy has only in-frame clones and leaves some out. Of nearly 25,000 clones listed, roughly 82% are singletons. The time point denotes: week 47, end of study. Vaccination used 300 ug of mutant IDH1 20-mer peptide per dose, with topical imiquimod. Patients came in for eight vaccinations, in weeks 1, 3, 5, 7, 11, 15, 19 and 23. A note on this clone: Its antigen is not known.

The sequences come from PBMCs, collected from a glioma patient whose treatment included an IDH1 peptide vaccine. This sequence was found in a man aged 40-49 years with glioma. Some clones in this sample may be carry-over from other donors' samples. J is TRBJ2-5 and V is TRBV10-3, with 9 nucleotides matching TRBD2. This chain's CDR3 is CAIGRGGGETQYF. As DNA, the CDR3 is TGTGCCATCGGGCGGGGGGGAGGCGAGACCCAGTACTTC.